The present entry profiles one TCR beta chain with its context. The antigen is undetermined. TCRdb called the 5' RACE reads again in MiXCR, with one record for every CDR3 protein. The data show approximately 550,000 distinct CDR3 sequences, 10% to 15% seen once. The data originate from a study of CD8 T cells in ankylosing spondylitis. Broader study findings: Characteristic of ankylosing spondylitis blood, it appeared, was a TCR beta motif comprising roughly eight highly homologous variants.

CDR3 length: 17 residues. V was cut by 5 bases and J by 0 bases, with 17 bases left in between. The sample comprised blood, either unsorted or a sorted T cell fraction (not recorded which). The clonotype comes from a male donor with ankylosing spondylitis. This chain links TRBV12-3 or TRBV12-4 with TRBJ1-5, with D uncertain. The CDR3 reads CASSDPTVRSSNQPQHF. The CDR3, as DNA: TGTGCCAGCAGTGACCCGACGGTACGGAGTAGCAATCAGCCCCAGCATTTT.